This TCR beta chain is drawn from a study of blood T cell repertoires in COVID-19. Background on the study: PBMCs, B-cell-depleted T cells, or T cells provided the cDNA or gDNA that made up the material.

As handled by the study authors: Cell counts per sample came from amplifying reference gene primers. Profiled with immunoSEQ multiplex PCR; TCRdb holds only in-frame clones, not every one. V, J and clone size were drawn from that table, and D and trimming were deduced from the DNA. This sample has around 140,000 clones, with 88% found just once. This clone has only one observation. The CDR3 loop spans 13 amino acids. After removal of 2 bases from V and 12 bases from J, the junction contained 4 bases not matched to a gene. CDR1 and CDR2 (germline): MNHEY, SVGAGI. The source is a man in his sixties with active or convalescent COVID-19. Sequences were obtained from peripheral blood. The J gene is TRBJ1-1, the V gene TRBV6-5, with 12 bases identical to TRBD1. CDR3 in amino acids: CASSYGDRGPTFF. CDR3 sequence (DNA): TGTGCCAGCAGTTACGGGGACAGGGGGCCAACTTTCTTT.